The next 10 T cell receptor beta chains were all read from a single sample in a study of blood T cell repertoires in COVID-19. This table comes from immunoSEQ multiplex PCR, and its TCRdb copy is limited to in-frame clones, with some not included. Among around 260,000 clones listed, about nine tenths were seen once. Sequenced input: peripheral blood. These receptors all stem from a woman in her forties who had recovered from COVID-19.

The chain uses TRBV30 and TRBJ2-5; 13 nucleotides match TRBD2. The CDR3 extends over 15 amino acids. Germline V gene lookup returns CDR1 GTSNPN and CDR2 SVGIG (reference sequence). Trimming removed 0 bases from V and 2 bases from J; junction bases left unmatched: 0. CDR3 sequence reads: CAWSVGLAGQETQYF. The CDR3, as DNA: TGTGCCTGGAGTGTGGGACTAGCGGGACAAGAGACCCAGTACTTC.

This sequence joins TRBV4-1 and TRBJ1-2; 7 nucleotides line up with TRBD1. CDR1 is MGHRA, CDR2 YSYEKL, per germline. The CDR3 runs 13 residues. J was trimmed by 8 bases and V by 4 bases; bases with no gene match: 7. Here the CDR3 reads CASSLSRGEGYTF. In nucleotides, the CDR3 is TGCGCCAGCAGCCTCTCCAGGGGGGAGGGCTACACCTTC.

This clone was observed a handful of times. The V gene is TRBV14, the J gene TRBJ1-5, with 10 bases that match TRBD1. The germline gives CDR1 SGHDN, CDR2 FVKESK. V gave up 8 bases and J gave up 7 bases; unmatched junction bases: 11. This CDR3 has 15 amino acids. The CDR3 here is CASPSPGQGFQPQHF. CDR3 nucleotide sequence: TGTGCCAGCCCCTCTCCGGGACAGGGGTTCCAGCCCCAGCATTTT.

The chain is built from TRBV29-1 and TRBJ2-2; D is undetermined. Germline CDR1 and CDR2: SQVTM and ANQGSEA. The germline V and J ends were trimmed by 4 bases and 6 bases, with 9 bases remaining between them. This CDR3 has 12 amino acids. The CDR3 nucleotides read TGCAGCGTTGCTTTAGTATCCGGGGAGCTGTTTTTT. This codes for CSVALVSGELFF.

The chain joins TRBV30 to TRBJ1-1, with D possibly being TRBD1 (6 bases). V was cut by 3 bases and J by 0 bases, with 11 bases left in between. CDR3 length: 14 residues. Looked up from germline, CDR1 is GTSNPN and CDR2 is SVGIG (reference sequence). The CDR3 region has the DNA TGTGCCTGGAGGGCAGGGGTCGTGAACACTGAAGCTTTCTTT. Protein: CAWRAGVVNTEAFF.

This chain links TRBV24-1 with TRBJ2-7; 8 bases fit TRBD1. This CDR3 contains 15 residues. Losses at the gene ends were 3 bases for V and 2 bases for J; bases not matched to a gene: 5. Looked up from germline, CDR1 is KGHDR and CDR2 is SFDVKD. CDR3 DNA: TGTGCCACCAGTGATGCGACAGGGGCCCCCTACGAGCAGTACTTC. This codes for CATSDATGAPYEQYF.

The chain combines TRBV10-3 with TRBJ2-1; 13 bases align to TRBD2. CDR3 length: 15 residues. V was pared by 9 bases and J by 8 bases, with 10 bases of the junction left unmatched. The germline gives CDR1 ENHRY, CDR2 SYGVKD. CDR3 sequence reads: CAIRTGTSGMDEQFF. The CDR3 DNA is TGTGCCATAAGAACCGGGACTAGCGGGATGGATGAGCAGTTCTTC.

This chain joins TRBV18 and TRBJ2-2; 7 nucleotides agree with TRBD2. V was pared by 0 bases and J by 7 bases, with 5 bases of the junction left unmatched. This CDR3 comprises 15 residues. Germline loops: CDR1 KGHSH, CDR2 LQKENI. CDR3 region: CASSPPAGVGGELFF. In nucleotides, the CDR3 is TGTGCCAGCTCACCACCGGCGGGAGTTGGCGGGGAGCTGTTTTTT.

The chain carries TRBV18 and TRBJ2-1; 10 positions agree with TRBD2. The CDR3 extends over 15 amino acids. From germline, CDR1 is KGHSH and CDR2 LQKENI. The V and J ends lost 3 bases and 8 bases, in that order; junction bases with no gene match: 7. Written as DNA, the CDR3 is TGTGCCAGCTCACCTGGACTAGCGGAAGAGCATGAGCAGTTCTTC. This gives the protein CASSPGLAEEHEQFF.

The rearrangement joins TRBV19 to TRBJ2-1, with TRBD2 identical over 8 bases. The J segment lost 10 bases and the V segment lost 3 bases, leaving 14 bases of the junction unmatched. The CDR3 runs 16 residues. Germline V gene lookup returns CDR1 LNHDA and CDR2 SQIVND (reference sequence). The CDR3 region is CASSIWPSGRIREQFF. In nucleotides, the CDR3 is TGTGCCAGTAGTATCTGGCCTAGCGGGCGTATAAGGGAGCAGTTCTTC.